This TCR beta chain was found in a study of human T cells and chemical hapten exposure. Study details: The sensitizer, 2% DPC, was used on roughly 2 cm by roughly 2 cm of upper inner arm skin.

The study, taken as a whole, reports: TCRs above 1 in 1000 frequency did not change with DPC sensitization. Donors, who had alopecia, may show an immune response that differs from healthy people's.

CDR3 size: 16 residues. Germline V gene lookup returns CDR1 SGDLS and CDR2 YYNGEE. V was pared by 2 bases and J by 6 bases, with 5 bases of the junction left unmatched. Concerning this clonotype: The antigen is not known.

TCRdb re-called the RACE reads with MiXCR, one entry per CDR3 protein. The sample carries 180,000 or so distinct CDR3 sequences, 20% to 25% recorded once. The time point: patch test 1, 2 weeks after DPC sensitization. Treatment specified: therapeutic diphenylcyclopropenone sensitization with weekly scalp DPC. The source of this sequence is a woman aged 45-59 years with alopecia areata. Some clones in this sample may be carry-over from other donors' samples. The sample here was whole blood, taken in connection with sensitization to the hapten diphenylcyclopropenone (DPC). The rearrangement links TRBV9 to TRBJ2-3, with 14 bases fitting TRBD2. CDR3 DNA sequence: TGTGCCAGCAGCGTCAGCGGGACTAGCGGGAGTGATACGCAGTATTTT. This translates into CASSVSGTSGSDTQYF.